This T cell receptor (beta chain) was observed in a study of T-cell memory formation after mild COVID-19 (dated by TCRdb to 2020 to 2023). A note on the overall study: TCR sequence clusters from the two donors were found to be largely donor specific. Longitudinal TCRalpha and TCRbeta repertoire sequencing tracked T-cell clones expanding and contracting after mild COVID-19 in two donors. Two young, previously healthy adult volunteers made up the cohort, one male and one female.

As for this clonotype: Its antigen specificity is not known. Base qualities are not at hand, and no much larger clone is one base apart.

The paper's findings and limits, for the study overall: Balanced CD4/CD8 phenotypes were observed for clones contracting from day 15 to 85, whereas a bias towards CD4+ was observed for a second wave of clones expanding from day 15 to 37. The study included only a couple of mild cases, and larger cohorts that include severe cases with pre-infection samples were judged to be necessary. The detection of some responding clones in pre-infection memory suggests that pre-existing cross-reactive memory T cells joined the SARS-CoV-2 response. Contracting CD4+ clones turned up mainly in the CM and EM memory subsets, whereas EMRA was where CD8+ clones were enriched. The second-wave clones that peaked on day 37 were not confirmed to be SARS-CoV-2 specific.

Ficoll-Paque density gradient centrifugation was used to isolate PBMCs. TCRdb names Illumina NovaSeq 6000 as the instrument used. TCRalpha and TCRbeta cDNA libraries were built by 5'RACE with constant-segment primers, adding sample barcodes and unique molecular identifiers. RNA was extracted from every sample with Trizol reagent. Library amplification was performed in two PCR steps, and a second sample barcode and Illumina TruSeq adapters were introduced in the second step. Sequencing of the libraries was done on an Illumina NovaSeq, producing 2 x 150 bp paired-end reads. The authors' pipeline ran thus. The reads were demultiplexed and collapsed into UMI-guided consensus sequences using migec v1.2.7. Using mixcr v2.1.11, the UMI consensuses were aligned to TRA and TRB V and J templates and assembled into clonotypes. A clonotype was counted as expanded or contracted only when both edgeR and NoisET called the clonotype significant, with the noise models trained on biological replicates. For edgeR calls, the thresholds were a false discovery rate-adjusted p below 0.01 and a log2 fold-change of 1. As an exploratory analysis of dynamics, PCA with hierarchical clustering was applied to max-normalized trajectories of the 1000 most abundant clonotypes. Separately sequenced CD4+ and CD8+ repertoires were used to assign the CD4 or CD8 phenotype of responding clones. Starting from the raw public reads, TCRdb applied fastp trimming at Q25, assembled clones with MiXCR and retained in-frame beta chains. Rows with one shared CDR3 protein collapse into an entry with the most common genes and DNA. V and J calls and clone size were set by TCRdb, not the authors. Within this sample are 110,000 or so distinct CDR3 sequences, with about a fifth of them counted one time only. The biggest ten clones account for around 41% of the sample.

Taken from cysteine to phenylalanine, the CDR3 has 14 residues. Only CDR3 DNA remains: 42 bases, in frame from the first base. The junction carries 6 bases between V and J, which are trimmed by 0 bases and 4 bases respectively. CDR1 SGHVS and CDR2 FNYEAQ are derived from the germline V gene. This receptor was identified in a man aged 18-30 years who had mild COVID-19 (a few samples of this study predate the infection). The sample titles of this study are shuffled in the database, so cell type and time point are left out; the donor was told from shared clones. The V gene is TRBV7-6 and the J gene is TRBJ2-2; the D gene is not confidently resolved. Sequences were obtained from PBMCs or a T cell subset sorted from them (not recorded which). In nucleotide form, the sequence is TGTGCCAGCAGCTTAGCGGGGTCCACCGGGGAGCTGTTTTTT. Its amino acids are CASSLAGSTGELFF.